This TCR beta chain was captured by sequencing in a study of T and B cells in COVID-19 patients. Study-wide context: Recovered patients mostly had mild to moderate COVID-19 managed as outpatients.

After removal of 3 bases from V and 5 bases from J, the junction contained 3 bases not matched to a gene. The CDR3 is 14 residues long. The germline gives CDR1 SGHNT, CDR2 YYREEE (reference sequence). This clonotype is medium-sized (0.01 to 0.1%) within its sample. No antigen is known for it. BIOMED2 TRB-A/B primer pools were used in multiplex TRB PCR. In TCRdb, the multiplex PCR reads were re-called with MiXCR into one record per CDR3 protein. The table records some 3,300 distinct CDR3 sequences, around 25% of them present only once. TRB was amplified from about 260-540 ng of blood genomic DNA. Study-level points and caveats: Early severe-case samples and blood from mildly ill patients during symptoms were in short supply. Patients with COVID-19 reportedly showed strongly skewed T cell receptor beta variable and joining gene usage.

The source of this sequence is a human donor with active COVID-19. This chain uses TRBV5-4 with TRBJ2-7; 12 nucleotides line up with TRBD2. The sample comprised blood. The chain's CDR3 is CASSSWTSGDEQYF. CDR3 nucleotides: TGTGCCAGCAGCTCCTGGACTAGCGGGGACGAGCAGTACTTC.